This TCR beta chain is from a study of CD4 T cells in relation to SARS-CoV-2 and coronaviruses. In the study overall: No peptide or an HIV-1 Nef peptide pool served as negative control.

Regarding the study as a whole: No donor gave both pre-pandemic and post-infection samples.

For this clone: Its antigen is still unknown.

TCRdb keeps only in-frame clones here, not all; method: immunoSEQ multiplex PCR. The sample has about 16,000 clones; around three quarters are singletons. The unexposed donors gave CD4+ T cells in about 2010-2019, prior to COVID-19. After ten to eleven days of culture, CD4+ T cells were isolated. As cell numbers allowed, unexposed-donor CD4+ T cells faced SARS-CoV-2 S/N and four cold-coronavirus spikes. On days 3 and 7, cultures got half fresh IL-2 medium. Germline CDR1 and CDR2: SGHNT and YYREEE (reference sequence). The CDR3 contains 14 residues. With 0 bases removed from V and 2 bases from J, the gap between germline ends came to 8 bases.

The chain couples TRBV5-4 to TRBJ1-2, with D unresolved. Input material: CD4+ T cells from PBMCs, cultured in vitro. This TCR was sampled from a human donor in good health. CDR3 nucleotides: TGTGCCAGCAGCTTGGATGGCGGAAACTATGGCTACACCTTC. This encodes CASSLDGGNYGYTF.